A single sample is the source of the 11 T cell receptor beta chains below, sequenced in a study of cytomegalovirus exposure and HLA in healthy donors. The PCR used 60 Vbeta and 13 Jbeta primers. The repertoire was sequenced with immunoSEQ multiplex PCR; TCRdb's copy has only in-frame clones and lacks some. This sample yields about 280,000 clones, of which approximately 90% are seen a single time; about 2% belongs to the top ten. The sequencing input was PBMCs. Every receptor here comes from a woman aged 18-35 years in good health and CMV-seronegative.

The gene calls are TRBV10-3 and TRBJ1-3; TRBD1 matches 7 bases. J lost 0 bases, V lost 6 bases, and 8 bases had no gene match. The germline gives CDR1 ENHRY, CDR2 SYGVKD. The CDR3 totals 16 residues. The CDR3 sequence is CAISPTGSLSGNTIYF. DNA for the CDR3: TGTGCCATCAGCCCGACAGGGTCACTCTCTGGAAACACCATATATTTT.

This chain links TRBV2 with TRBJ2-7, with D uncertain. The germline gives CDR1 SNHLY, CDR2 FYNNEI. V gave up 6 bases and J gave up 1 base, with 7 bases separating them. This CDR3 region has 12 residues. CDR3 in DNA: TGTGCCAGCAGGCTAACTTCCTACGAGCAGTACTTC. It translates to CASRLTSYEQYF.

The count of this clone is one. CDR3 amino acids: CASSEPPRDYGYTF. In DNA form, the CDR3 reads TGTGCCAGCAGTGAACCCCCTCGGGACTATGGCTACACCTTC. The gene calls are TRBV2 and TRBJ1-2, with D uncertain. Germline-derived CDR1 and CDR2 are SNHLY and FYNNEI. The CDR3 is 14 amino acids. Trimming removed 2 bases at V and 3 bases at J, with 10 bases between.

This chain connects TRBV4-1 to TRBJ2-1; 11 bases match TRBD2. The CDR3 spans 16 residues. CDR1 MGHRA and CDR2 YSYEKL come from the germline V gene. V was pared by 0 bases and J by 4 bases, with 2 bases of the junction left unmatched. CDR3 loop: CASSQEASGGYNEQFF. The DNA of the CDR3 is TGCGCCAGCAGCCAAGAGGCTAGCGGGGGGTACAATGAGCAGTTCTTC.

The V and J genes are TRBV7-9 and TRBJ2-5; D might be TRBD1 (6 bases). Per the germline V gene, CDR1 is SEHNR and CDR2 is FQNEAQ (reference sequence). The CDR3 has 15 residues. V was cut by 4 bases and J by 4 bases, with 16 bases left in between. The DNA for the CDR3 is TGTGCCAGCAGCTCCCCCGATAGACAGGCAGAGACCCAGTACTTC. As protein: CASSSPDRQAETQYF.

The V gene is TRBV5-1, the J gene TRBJ1-2; 9 positions match TRBD1. Germline V lookup: CDR1 SGHRS, CDR2 YFSETQ. The CDR3 has 14 amino acids. V lost 2 bases and J lost 7; bases outside the gene matches: 6. The CDR3 DNA sequence: TGCGCCAGCAGCTTTGCGACAGGGGGTTCTGGCTACACCTTC. The encoded protein is CASSFATGGSGYTF.

The rearrangement joins TRBV5-1 to TRBJ2-2; D perhaps matches TRBD2 (5 bases). The CDR3 is 15 residues long. Trimming pared 3 bases from V and 0 bases from J, leaving 9 bases between. The germline V gene encodes CDR1 SGHRS and CDR2 YFSETQ. The CDR3 sequence: CASSSEGTNTGELFF. CDR3 DNA sequence: TGCGCCAGCAGCTCAGAGGGTACGAACACCGGGGAGCTGTTTTTT.

The chain uses TRBV13 and TRBJ2-1; weak D call: TRBD1 (6 bases). The V gene lost 5 bases and the J gene lost 12 bases, with 17 bases spanning the gap. CDR1 and CDR2 from the germline V gene are PRHDT and FYEKMQ (reference sequence). CDR3 length: 13 residues. CDR3 in amino acids: CASSLRTGTWQFF. The CDR3 nucleotides are TGTGCCAGCAGCCTCCGGACGGGGACATGGCAGTTCTTC.

This chain joins TRBV19 and TRBJ2-3, with 8 nucleotides matching TRBD2. Per germline, CDR1 LNHDA and CDR2 SQIVND (reference sequence). V lost 1 base, J lost 4 bases, and 4 bases stayed unmatched. CDR3 length equals 15 residues. The CDR3 loop is CASSIGILAADTQYF. The CDR3 DNA reads as TGTGCCAGTAGTATAGGGATACTAGCGGCAGATACGCAGTATTTT.

This clone was seen a handful of times. J is TRBJ2-3 and V is TRBV10-1, with D possibly matching TRBD1 (7 bases). The CDR3 length is 17 residues. Germline V CDR1 and CDR2: WNHNN, SYGVQD (reference sequence). Trimming removed 0 bases at V and 3 bases at J, with 16 bases between. The CDR3 nucleotides are TGCGCCAGCAGTGAGTCGCCAGGGGGAGGAGGTACAGATACGCAGTATTTT. Residues: CASSESPGGGGTDTQYF.

In its sample, this clone was seen a few times. The rearrangement uses TRBV5-6 and TRBJ1-5, with D tentatively TRBD1 (6 bases). The V gene lost 1 base and the J gene lost 7 bases, with 12 bases spanning the gap. The length of the CDR3 is 14 residues. The V gene's germline CDR1 is SGHDT and CDR2 YYEEEE. The CDR3 loop is CASSLNRVDQPQHF. The CDR3 region has the DNA TGTGCCAGCAGCTTGAACAGGGTGGACCAGCCCCAGCATTTT.